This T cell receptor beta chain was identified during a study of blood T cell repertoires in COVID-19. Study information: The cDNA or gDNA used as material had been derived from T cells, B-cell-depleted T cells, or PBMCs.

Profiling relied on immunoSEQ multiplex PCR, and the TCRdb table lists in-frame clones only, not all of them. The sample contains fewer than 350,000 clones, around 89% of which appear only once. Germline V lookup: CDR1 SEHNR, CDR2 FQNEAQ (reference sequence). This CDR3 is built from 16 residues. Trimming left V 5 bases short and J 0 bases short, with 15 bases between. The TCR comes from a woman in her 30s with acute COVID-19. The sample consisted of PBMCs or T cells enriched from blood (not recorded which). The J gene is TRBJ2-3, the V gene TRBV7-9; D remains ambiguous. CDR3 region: CASSPPGSLSTDTQYF. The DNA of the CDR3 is TGTGCCAGCAGCCCACCAGGATCGCTGAGCACAGATACGCAGTATTTT.